This T cell receptor beta chain was profiled in a study of blood T cell repertoires in COVID-19. Study overall: Sites in the United States, Italy and Spain provided acute and convalescent COVID-19 samples. PBMCs, B-cell-depleted T cells, or T cells were the source of the cDNA or gDNA that made up the material.

V lost 4 bases and J 3 bases, leaving 13 bases between the germline ends. CDR1 is LGHDT and CDR2 is YNNKEL in the germline V gene (reference sequence). CDR3 size: 15 residues. Libraries were prepared by immunoSEQ multiplex PCR; TCRdb keeps only in-frame clonotypes and omits some of them. The repertoire includes hundreds of thousands of clones, about 89% of them detected once, and roughly 3.7% sits in the top ten. In assigning cohorts, the study relied on participant-reported clinical history. Resolution of symptoms, clearance, or two negative PCRs was present in recovered Cohort 3 donors. The chain is built from TRBV3-1 (or the pseudogene TRBV3-2) and TRBJ1-3; TRBD1 is a possible D gene (6 bases). This sequence originates from a woman aged 30 to 39 who had recovered from COVID-19. The sequenced material came from PBMCs or T cells enriched from blood (not recorded which). The CDR3 region is CASSPSGTRGNTIYF. The CDR3 region has the DNA TGTGCCAGCAGCCCGTCCGGGACACGTGGAAACACCATATATTTT.